A selection of T cell receptor beta chains follows, all from one sample in a study of blood T cell repertoires in COVID-19. The data were produced by immunoSEQ multiplex PCR, yet TCRdb's version contains in-frame clones alone and is incomplete. The profile shows around 250,000 clones, around 83% of them singletons. Sequencing was done on a sample of PBMCs or T cells enriched from blood (not recorded which). All receptors derive from a woman in her 50s who had been exposed to COVID-19. The CDR3 runs from the conserved cysteine through the conserved F or W. Each record gives: CDR3 protein, CDR3 DNA, clone size, V gene, J gene, D gene. D genes are given only for firm matches. Size values are once, few and many counts, or a class for expanded clones, and some rows have none.

CASSYAGGPNTGELFF	TGTGCCAGCAGTTACGCCGGGGGGCCAAACACCGGGGAGCTGTTTTTT	NA	TRBV6-2/TRBV6-3	TRBJ2-2	NA
CASSSSLQGREQYF	TGCGCCAGCAGCTCATCATTGCAGGGGCGCGAGCAGTACTTC	NA	TRBV5-1	TRBJ2-7	NA
CSVDNNEQFF	TGCAGCGTTGATAACAATGAGCAGTTCTTC	NA	TRBV29-1	TRBJ2-1	NA
CARRTAKAFF	TGTGCCAGACGGACAGCTAAAGCTTTCTTT	once	TRBV9	TRBJ1-1	NA
CASSPIRDSVTEAFF	TGTGCCAGCAGTCCTATCCGGGACAGTGTAACTGAAGCTTTCTTT	NA	TRBV28	TRBJ1-1	TRBD1
CSVREETQYF	TGCAGCGTGCGGGAAGAGACCCAGTACTTC	NA	TRBV29-1	TRBJ2-5	NA
CASSPDTPGQTDEQFF	TGTGCCAGCAGTCCCGACACCCCTGGACAGACTGATGAGCAGTTCTTC	few	TRBV25-1	TRBJ2-1	NA
CASSWSTSGASRELFF	TGCGCCAGCAGCTGGAGTACTAGCGGGGCCTCACGGGAGCTGTTTTTT	NA	TRBV5-1	TRBJ2-2	TRBD2
CASSSGGPYGYTF	TGTGCCAGCAGTTCAGGGGGTCCCTATGGCTACACCTTC	NA	TRBV27	TRBJ1-2	TRBD1
CASSTQQGVGYEQYF	TGTGCCAGTAGTACACAGCAGGGCGTTGGGTACGAGCAGTACTTC	NA	TRBV19	TRBJ2-7	NA
CASSVDPGTTGELFF	TGTGCCAGCAGCGTAGATCCCGGGACAACCGGGGAGCTGTTTTTT	NA	TRBV9	TRBJ2-2	NA
CASSRGTGYGYTF	TGCGCCAGCAGCCGTGGGACAGGCTATGGCTACACCTTC	once	TRBV5-1	TRBJ1-2	TRBD1
CASSFKTGGNHQPQHF	TGTGCCAGCAGCTTCAAAACGGGAGGTAATCATCAGCCCCAGCATTTT	NA	TRBV7-2	TRBJ1-5	NA
CASSPDPTGNTGELFF	TGCGCCAGCAGCCCGGACCCGACAGGGAACACCGGGGAGCTGTTTTTT	NA	TRBV5-1	TRBJ2-2	NA
CASSTGTIRLRAYGYTF	TGTGCCAGTAGTACAGGGACTATCCGACTAAGGGCATATGGCTACACCTTC	NA	TRBV19	TRBJ1-2	NA
CAWSVRRSNQPQHF	TGTGCCTGGAGTGTGAGAAGAAGCAATCAGCCCCAGCATTTT	NA	TRBV30	TRBJ1-5	NA
CATSLAGGREQFF	TGTGCCACCAGCCTAGCGGGGGGCCGGGAGCAGTTCTTC	once	TRBV15	TRBJ2-1	TRBD2
CASSEMTFDNEQFF	TGTGCCAGCAGTGAGATGACATTCGACAATGAGCAGTTCTTC	NA	TRBV6-1	TRBJ2-1	NA
CAIRDTTEKLFF	TGTGCCATCCGGGACACAACTGAAAAACTGTTTTTT	NA	TRBV10-3	TRBJ1-4	NA
CATGTSQTQYF	TGTGCCACGGGTACATCGCAGACCCAGTACTTC	NA	TRBV10-3	TRBJ2-5	NA
CASNRGGSGGNTGELFF	TGCGCCAGCAACCGGGGAGGAAGCGGGGGAAACACCGGGGAGCTGTTTTTT	NA	TRBV5-1	TRBJ2-2	TRBD2
CASSVQGDSYEQYF	TGTGCCAGTAGCGTACAGGGGGACTCCTACGAGCAGTACTTC	NA	TRBV19	TRBJ2-7	TRBD1
CASSHQDRGPTEAFF	TGTGCCAGCAGCCACCAGGACAGAGGTCCGACTGAAGCTTTCTTT	NA	TRBV4-2	TRBJ1-1	NA
CASSLSGGGQPQHF	TGTGCCAGCAGCTTATCCGGGGGGGGGCAGCCCCAGCATTTT	NA	TRBV7-8	TRBJ1-5	NA
CASSSAPQGASNEQFF	TGTGCCAGCAGCTCAGCCCCACAGGGGGCTAGTAATGAGCAGTTCTTC	NA	TRBV5-4	TRBJ2-1	TRBD1